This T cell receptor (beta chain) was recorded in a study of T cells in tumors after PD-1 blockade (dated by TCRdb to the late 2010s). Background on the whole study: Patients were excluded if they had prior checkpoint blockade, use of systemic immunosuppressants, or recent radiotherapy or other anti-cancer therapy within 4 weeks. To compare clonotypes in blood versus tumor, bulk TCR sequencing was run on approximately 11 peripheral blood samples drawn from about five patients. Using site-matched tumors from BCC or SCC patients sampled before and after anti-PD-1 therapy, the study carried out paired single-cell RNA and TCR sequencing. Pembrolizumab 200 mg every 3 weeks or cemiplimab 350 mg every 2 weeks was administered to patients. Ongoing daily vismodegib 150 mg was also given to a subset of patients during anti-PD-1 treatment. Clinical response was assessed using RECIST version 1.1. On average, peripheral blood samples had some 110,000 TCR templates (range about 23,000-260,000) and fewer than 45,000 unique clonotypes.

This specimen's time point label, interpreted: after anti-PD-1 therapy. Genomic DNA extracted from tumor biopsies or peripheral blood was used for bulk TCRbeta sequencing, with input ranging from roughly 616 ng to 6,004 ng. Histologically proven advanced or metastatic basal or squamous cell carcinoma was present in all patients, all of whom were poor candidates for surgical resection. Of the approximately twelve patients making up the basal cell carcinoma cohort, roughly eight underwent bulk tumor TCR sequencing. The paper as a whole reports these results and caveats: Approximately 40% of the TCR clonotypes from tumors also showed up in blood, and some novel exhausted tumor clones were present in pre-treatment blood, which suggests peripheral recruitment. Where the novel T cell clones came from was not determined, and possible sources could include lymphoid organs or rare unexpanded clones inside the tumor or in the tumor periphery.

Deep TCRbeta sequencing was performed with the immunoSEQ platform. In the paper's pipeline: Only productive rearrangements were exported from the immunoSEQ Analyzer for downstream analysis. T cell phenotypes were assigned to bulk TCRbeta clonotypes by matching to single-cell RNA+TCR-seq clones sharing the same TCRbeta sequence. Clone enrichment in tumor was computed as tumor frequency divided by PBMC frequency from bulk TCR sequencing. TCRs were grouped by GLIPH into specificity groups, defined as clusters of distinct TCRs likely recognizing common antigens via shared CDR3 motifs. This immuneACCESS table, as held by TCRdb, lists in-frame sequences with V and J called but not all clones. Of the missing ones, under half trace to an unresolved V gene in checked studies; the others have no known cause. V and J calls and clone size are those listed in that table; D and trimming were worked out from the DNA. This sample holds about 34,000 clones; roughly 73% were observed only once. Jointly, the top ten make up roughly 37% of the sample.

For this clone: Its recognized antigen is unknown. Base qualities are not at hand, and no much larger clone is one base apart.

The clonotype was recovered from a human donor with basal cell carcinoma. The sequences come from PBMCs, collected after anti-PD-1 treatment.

CDR3 protein: CASSLTPLNRTPYEQYF. Here is the DNA: TGTGCCAGCAGTTTGACACCCCTGAACCGGACTCCCTACGAGCAGTACTTC. The chain is encoded by TRBV28 joined to TRBJ2-7; a tentative D match to TRBD2 spans 5 bases. Looking up the germline V gene yields CDR1 MDHEN and CDR2 SYDVKM. Including cysteine and phenylalanine, the CDR3 has 17 amino acids. Of all the DNA, just the CDR3 is kept, 51 bases in frame from base 1. Trimming takes 3 bases from V and 2 bases from J, and the germline ends sit 20 bases apart.